The TCR beta chain described here comes from a study of kidney transplant recipient with SARS-CoV-2 infection. Each CDR3 protein gets one entry after TCRdb re-called the reads with MiXCR. The sample yields under 250,000 distinct CDR3 sequences, under 35% seen once. This clonotype appeared many times. The specimen comprised a blood sample, sampled at baseline and between days 110 and 120 from a kidney transplant recipient. The clonotype comes from a male patient in his thirties who had COVID-19 and was a kidney transplant recipient. Part of the T cell pool may stem from the graft donor.

In DNA form, the CDR3 reads TGTGCCAGCAGCGACAGGCTTCCCATTTCAATTCGCACTGAAGCTTTCTTT. Encoded protein: CASSDRLPISIRTEAFF. The genes are TRBV3-1 and TRBJ1-1; D may be TRBD1 (6 bases). Trimming took 5 bases from V and 4 from J, leaving 23 bases between them. CDR1 and CDR2 (germline): LGHDT, YNNKEL (reference sequence). This CDR3 has 17 amino acids.